This T cell receptor (beta chain) was documented in a study of regulatory T cells in long-lasting Graves disease. Arm-PCR with iRepertoire HTBI primers amplified the CDR3 regions for these TCR beta libraries. Each CDR3 protein is one row after TCRdb ran MiXCR on the multiplex PCR reads. Among about 530,000 distinct CDR3 sequences, 16% were seen once, and the ten largest hold about 25%. Time point given: newly diagnosed GD, antithyroid drugs for less than 3 months. PBMC RNA served as the TCR library source. Germline lookup yields CDR1 ENHRY and CDR2 SYGVKD. The V and J ends lost 10 bases and 11 bases respectively, with 20 bases between them. The CDR3 covers 12 residues. The sample was also reused in another study, on T cells in Graves' hyperthyroidism and ophthalmopathy. According to that study: Patients aged 18 to 65 with hyperthyroidism were newly diagnosed, with duration under 2 months. Each diagnosis was grounded in clinical symptoms, serum thyroxine and TRAb, thyroid ultrasound, and orbital computed tomography. Blood shared most expanded thyroid clonotypes above 0.001. The model foresaw ophthalmopathy a median around 6 months prior to onset.

The genes are TRBV10-3 and TRBJ1-1; D gene uncertain. The sample consisted of peripheral blood mononuclear cells (PBMCs), taken at new diagnosis, from a patient treated with antithyroid drugs. This clonotype was sampled from a woman aged 35-60 years with Graves disease. CDR3 residues: CATEGDYNEAFF. The CDR3 nucleotides read TGTGCCACCGAAGGAGACTACAATGAGGCTTTCTTT.